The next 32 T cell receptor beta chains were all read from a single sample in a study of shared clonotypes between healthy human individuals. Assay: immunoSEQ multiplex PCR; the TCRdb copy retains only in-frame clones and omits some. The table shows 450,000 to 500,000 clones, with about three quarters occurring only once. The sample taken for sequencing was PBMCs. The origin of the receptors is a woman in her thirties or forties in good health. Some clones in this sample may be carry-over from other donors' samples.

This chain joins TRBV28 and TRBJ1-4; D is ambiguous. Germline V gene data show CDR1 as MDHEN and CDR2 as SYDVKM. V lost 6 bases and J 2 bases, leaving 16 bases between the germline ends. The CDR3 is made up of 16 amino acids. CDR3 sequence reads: CASRWGRLSTNEKLFF. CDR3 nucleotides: TGTGCCAGCAGATGGGGTAGACTCTCCACTAATGAAAAACTGTTTTTT.

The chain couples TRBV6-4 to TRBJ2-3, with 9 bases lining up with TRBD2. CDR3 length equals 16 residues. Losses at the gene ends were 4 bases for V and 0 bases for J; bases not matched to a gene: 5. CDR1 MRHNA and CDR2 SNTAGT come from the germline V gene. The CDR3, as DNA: TGTGCCAGCAGTGCACGACTAGCGGATAGCACAGATACGCAGTATTTT. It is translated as CASSARLADSTDTQYF.

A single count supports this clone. CDR3 sequence: CASSHTSGSSYEQYF. The CDR3 nucleotides read TGTGCCAGCAGCCACACTAGCGGGAGCTCCTACGAGCAGTACTTC. The chain couples TRBV7-2 to TRBJ2-7; 11 bases agree with TRBD2. This CDR3 has 15 residues. The germline V gene encodes CDR1 SGHTA and CDR2 FQGNSA. V lost 5 bases, J lost 0 bases, and 3 bases stayed unmatched.

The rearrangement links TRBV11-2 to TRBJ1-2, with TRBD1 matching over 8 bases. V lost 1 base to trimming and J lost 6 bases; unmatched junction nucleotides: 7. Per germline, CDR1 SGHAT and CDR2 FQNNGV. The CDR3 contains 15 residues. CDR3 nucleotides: TGTGCCAGCAGCTTAGGGCCAGGGGGCGGGGATGGCTACACCTTC. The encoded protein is CASSLGPGGGDGYTF.

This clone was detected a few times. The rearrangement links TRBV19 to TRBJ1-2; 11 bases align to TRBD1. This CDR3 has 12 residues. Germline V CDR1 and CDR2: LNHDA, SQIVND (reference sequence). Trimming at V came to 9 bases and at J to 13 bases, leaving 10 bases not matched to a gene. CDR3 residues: CASGQGAVPRTF. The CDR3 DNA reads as TGTGCCAGCGGACAGGGGGCAGTCCCTCGCACCTTC.

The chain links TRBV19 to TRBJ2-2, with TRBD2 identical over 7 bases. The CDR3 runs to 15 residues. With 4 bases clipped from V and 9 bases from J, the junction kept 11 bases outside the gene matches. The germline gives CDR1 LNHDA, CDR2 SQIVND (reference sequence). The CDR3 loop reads CASSTRAGDGRELFF. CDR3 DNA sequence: TGTGCCAGTAGTACCCGGGCGGGAGACGGAAGGGAGCTGTTTTTT.

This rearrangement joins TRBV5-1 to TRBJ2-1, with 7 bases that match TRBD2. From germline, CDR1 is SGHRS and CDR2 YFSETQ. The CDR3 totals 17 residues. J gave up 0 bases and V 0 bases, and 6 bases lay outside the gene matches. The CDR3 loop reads CASSLVSSGASYNEQFF. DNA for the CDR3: TGCGCCAGCAGCTTGGTGTCTAGCGGTGCCTCCTACAATGAGCAGTTCTTC. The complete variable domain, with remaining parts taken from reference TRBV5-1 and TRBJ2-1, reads KAGVTQTPRYLIKTRGQQVTLSCSPISGHRSVSWYQQTPGQGLQFLFEYFSETQRNKGNFPGRFSGRQFSNSRSEMNVSTLELGDSALYLCASSLVSSGASYNEQFFGPGTRLTVL.

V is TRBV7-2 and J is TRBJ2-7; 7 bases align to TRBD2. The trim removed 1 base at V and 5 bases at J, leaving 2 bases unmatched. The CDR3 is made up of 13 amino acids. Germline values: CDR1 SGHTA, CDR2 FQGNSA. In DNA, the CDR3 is TGTGCCAGCAGCTTAGTACGGGGGGACGAGCAGTACTTC. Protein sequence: CASSLVRGDEQYF. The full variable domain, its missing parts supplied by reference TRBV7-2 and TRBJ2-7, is GAGVSQSPSNKVTEKGKDVELRCDPISGHTALYWYRQSLGQGLEFLIYFQGNSAPDKSGLPSDRFSAERTGGSVSTLTIQRTQQEDSAVYLCASSLVRGDEQYFGPGTRLTVT.

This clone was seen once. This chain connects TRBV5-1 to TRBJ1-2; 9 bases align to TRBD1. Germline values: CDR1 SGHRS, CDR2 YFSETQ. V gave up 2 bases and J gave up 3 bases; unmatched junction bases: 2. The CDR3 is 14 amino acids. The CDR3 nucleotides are TGCGCCAGCAGCTTACGGACAGGGGACTATGGCTACACCTTC. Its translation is CASSLRTGDYGYTF.

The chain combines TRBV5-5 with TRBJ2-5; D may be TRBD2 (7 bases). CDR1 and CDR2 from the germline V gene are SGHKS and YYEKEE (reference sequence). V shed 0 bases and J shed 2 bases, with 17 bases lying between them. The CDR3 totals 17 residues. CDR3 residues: CASSLVLPRGAQETQYF. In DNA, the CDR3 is TGTGCCAGCAGCTTGGTCCTTCCCCGGGGGGCACAAGAGACCCAGTACTTC.

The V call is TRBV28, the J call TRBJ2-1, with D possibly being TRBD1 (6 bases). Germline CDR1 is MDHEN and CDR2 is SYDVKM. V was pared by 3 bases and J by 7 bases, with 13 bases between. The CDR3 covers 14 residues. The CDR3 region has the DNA TGTGCCAGCAGTTTTGAGGACAGAACGAATGAGCAGTTCTTC. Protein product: CASSFEDRTNEQFF.

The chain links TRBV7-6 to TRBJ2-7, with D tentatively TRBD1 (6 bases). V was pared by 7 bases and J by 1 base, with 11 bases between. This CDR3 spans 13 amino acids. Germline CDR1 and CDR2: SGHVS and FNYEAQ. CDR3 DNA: TGTGCCAGCACACAGGGCTCTTCCTACGAGCAGTACTTC. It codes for CASTQGSSYEQYF. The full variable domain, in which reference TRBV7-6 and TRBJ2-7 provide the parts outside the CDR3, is GAGVSQSPRYKVTKRGQDVALRCDPISGHVSLYWYRQALGQGPEFLTYFNYEAQQDKSGLPNDRFSAERPEGSISTLTIQRTEQRDSAMYRCASTQGSSYEQYFGPGTRLTVT.

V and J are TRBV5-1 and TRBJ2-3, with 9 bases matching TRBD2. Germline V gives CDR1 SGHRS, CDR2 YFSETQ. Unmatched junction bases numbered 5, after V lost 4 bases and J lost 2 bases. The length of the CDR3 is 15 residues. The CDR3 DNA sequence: TGCGCCAGCAGCGAGGGACTAGCTAACACAGATACGCAGTATTTT. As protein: CASSEGLANTDTQYF.

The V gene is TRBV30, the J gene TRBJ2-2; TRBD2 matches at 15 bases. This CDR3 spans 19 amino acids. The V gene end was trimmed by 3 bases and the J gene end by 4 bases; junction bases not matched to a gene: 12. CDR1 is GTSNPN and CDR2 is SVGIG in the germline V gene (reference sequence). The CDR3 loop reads CAWRPGLAGGPSSTGELFF. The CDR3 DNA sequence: TGTGCCTGGAGGCCTGGACTAGCGGGAGGGCCGTCATCCACCGGGGAGCTGTTTTTT.

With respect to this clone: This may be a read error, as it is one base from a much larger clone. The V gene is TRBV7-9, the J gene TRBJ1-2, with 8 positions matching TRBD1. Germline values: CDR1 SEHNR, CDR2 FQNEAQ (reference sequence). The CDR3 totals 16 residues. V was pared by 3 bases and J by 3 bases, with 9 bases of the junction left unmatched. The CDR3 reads CASSFPDREEYYGYTF. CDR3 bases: TGTGCCAGCAGCTTCCCGGACAGGGAGGAGTACTATGGCTACACCTTC.

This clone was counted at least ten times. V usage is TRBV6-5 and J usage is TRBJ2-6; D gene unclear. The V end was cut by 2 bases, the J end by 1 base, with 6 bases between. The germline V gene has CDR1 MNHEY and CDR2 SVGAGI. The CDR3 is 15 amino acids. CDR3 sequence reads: CASSYGESGANVLTF. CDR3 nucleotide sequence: TGTGCCAGCAGTTACGGGGAATCTGGGGCCAACGTCCTGACTTTC.

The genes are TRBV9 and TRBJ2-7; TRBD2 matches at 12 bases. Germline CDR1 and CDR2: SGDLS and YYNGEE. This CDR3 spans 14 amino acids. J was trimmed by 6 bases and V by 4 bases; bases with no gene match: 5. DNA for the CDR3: TGTGCCAGCAGCCCTAGCGGGAGGGCCCCCGAGCAGTACTTC. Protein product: CASSPSGRAPEQYF.

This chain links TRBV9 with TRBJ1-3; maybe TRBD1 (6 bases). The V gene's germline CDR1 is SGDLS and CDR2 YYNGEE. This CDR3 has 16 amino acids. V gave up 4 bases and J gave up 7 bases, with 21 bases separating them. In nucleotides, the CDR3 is TGTGCCAGCAGCCTTAGTCCGGGACACGCGAGGAACACCATATATTTT. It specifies CASSLSPGHARNTIYF. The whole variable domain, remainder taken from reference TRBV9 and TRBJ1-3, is DSGVTQTPKHLITATGQRVTLRCSPRSGDLSVYWYQQSLDQGLQFLIQYYNGEERAKGNILERFSAQQFPDLHSELNLSSLELGDSALYFCASSLSPGHARNTIYFGEGSWLTVV.

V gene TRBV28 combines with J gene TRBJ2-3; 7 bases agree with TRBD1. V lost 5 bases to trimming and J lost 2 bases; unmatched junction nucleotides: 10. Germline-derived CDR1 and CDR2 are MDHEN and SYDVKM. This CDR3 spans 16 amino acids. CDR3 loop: CASSNDRVEFTDTQYF. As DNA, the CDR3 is TGTGCCAGCAGTAACGACAGGGTAGAGTTCACAGATACGCAGTATTTT.

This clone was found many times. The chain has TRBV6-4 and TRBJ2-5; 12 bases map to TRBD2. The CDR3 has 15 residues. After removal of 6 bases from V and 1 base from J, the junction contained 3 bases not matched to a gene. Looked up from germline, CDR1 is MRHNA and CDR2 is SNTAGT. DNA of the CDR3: TGTGCCAGCAGCCAGACTAGCGGGAGCCAAGAGACCCAGTACTTC. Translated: CASSQTSGSQETQYF.

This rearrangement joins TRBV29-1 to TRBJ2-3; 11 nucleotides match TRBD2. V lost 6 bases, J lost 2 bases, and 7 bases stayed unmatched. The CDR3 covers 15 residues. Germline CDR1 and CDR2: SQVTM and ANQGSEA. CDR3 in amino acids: CSVMTSGIYTDTQYF. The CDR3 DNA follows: TGCAGCGTCATGACTAGCGGGATTTACACAGATACGCAGTATTTT.

The CDR3 region is CASSLRSDSNGYF. The CDR3 DNA reads as TGTGCCAGCAGTTTAAGGTCAGACAGCAATGGGTACTTC. The chain uses TRBV28 and TRBJ2-4, with a tentative D call TRBD1 (5 bases). V lost 2 bases and J lost 15, with 17 bases in between. Germline V gives CDR1 MDHEN, CDR2 SYDVKM. The CDR3 is 13 residues long.

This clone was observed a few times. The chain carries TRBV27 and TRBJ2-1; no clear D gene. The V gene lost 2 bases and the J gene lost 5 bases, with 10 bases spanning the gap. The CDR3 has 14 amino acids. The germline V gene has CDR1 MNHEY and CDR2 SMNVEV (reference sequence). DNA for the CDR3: TGTGCCAGCAGTTTAATGGTGGCTAACAATGAGCAGTTCTTC. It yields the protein CASSLMVANNEQFF.

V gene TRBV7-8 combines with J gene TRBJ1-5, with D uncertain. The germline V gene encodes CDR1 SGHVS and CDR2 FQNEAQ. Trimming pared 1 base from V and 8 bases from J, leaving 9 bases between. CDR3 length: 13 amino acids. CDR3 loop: CASSLGGNKPQHF. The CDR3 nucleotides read TGTGCCAGCAGCTTAGGAGGGAATAAGCCCCAGCATTTT.

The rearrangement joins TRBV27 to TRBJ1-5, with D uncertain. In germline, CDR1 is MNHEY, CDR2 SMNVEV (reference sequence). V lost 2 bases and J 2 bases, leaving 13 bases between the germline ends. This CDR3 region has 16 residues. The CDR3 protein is CASSLGPRFGNQPQHF. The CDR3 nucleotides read TGTGCCAGCAGTTTAGGGCCGCGTTTTGGCAATCAGCCCCAGCATTTT.

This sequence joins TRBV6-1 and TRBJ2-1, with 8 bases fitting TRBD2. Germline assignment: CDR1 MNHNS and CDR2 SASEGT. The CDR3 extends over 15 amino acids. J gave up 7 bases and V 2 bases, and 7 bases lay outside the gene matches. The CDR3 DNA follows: TGTGCCAGCAGTGAAATAAGCGGGAGTTTTAATGAGCAGTTCTTC. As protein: CASSEISGSFNEQFF.

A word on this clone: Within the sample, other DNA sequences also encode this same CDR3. The CDR3 bases are TGTGCCAGCTCGTTACAGGGGAACTATGGCTACACCTTC. It specifies CASSLQGNYGYTF. The chain recombines TRBV28 with TRBJ1-2, with 7 nucleotides matching TRBD1. CDR1 and CDR2 (germline): MDHEN, SYDVKM. This CDR3 has 13 residues. The junction had 5 bases not matched to a gene; V was cut back by 8 bases and J by 2 bases.

CDR3: CASSLAAGLAGGGGELFF. The CDR3, as DNA: TGTGCCAGCAGCTTAGCGGCTGGACTAGCCGGTGGGGGCGGGGAGCTGTTTTTT. The genes are TRBV7-2 and TRBJ2-2, with TRBD2 identical over 8 bases. In germline, CDR1 is SGHTA, CDR2 FQGNSA. Trimming took 0 bases from V and 7 from J; bases not matched to a gene: 13. CDR3 length: 18 amino acids.

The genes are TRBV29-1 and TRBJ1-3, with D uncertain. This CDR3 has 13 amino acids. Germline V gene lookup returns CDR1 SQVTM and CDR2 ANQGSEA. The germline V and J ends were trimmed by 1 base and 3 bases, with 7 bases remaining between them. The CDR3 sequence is CSVEVQFGNTIYF. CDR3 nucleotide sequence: TGCAGCGTTGAAGTTCAGTTTGGAAACACCATATATTTT.

The CDR3 loop reads CASSYSTGEAEAFF. The CDR3 DNA reads as TGTGCCAGCAGTTACTCTACCGGGGAGGCTGAAGCTTTCTTT. The V call is TRBV6-5, the J call TRBJ1-1; D is undetermined. CDR1 is MNHEY and CDR2 is SVGAGI in the germline V gene. The CDR3 is 14 amino acids. Trimming shortened V by 0 bases and J by 6 bases, and 11 bases separated the two germline ends.

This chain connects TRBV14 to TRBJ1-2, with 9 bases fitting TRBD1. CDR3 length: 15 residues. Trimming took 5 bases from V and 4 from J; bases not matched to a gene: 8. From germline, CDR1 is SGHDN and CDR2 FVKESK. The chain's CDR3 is CASSAAGTGPYGYTF. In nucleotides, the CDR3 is TGTGCCAGCAGCGCAGCTGGGACAGGGCCCTATGGCTACACCTTC.

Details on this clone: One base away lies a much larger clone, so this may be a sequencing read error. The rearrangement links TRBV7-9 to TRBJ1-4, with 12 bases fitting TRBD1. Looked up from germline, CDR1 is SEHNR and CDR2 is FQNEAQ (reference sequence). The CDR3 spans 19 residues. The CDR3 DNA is TGTGCCAGCAGCTTGGCCCGGTTGGGACAGGGGGCGCGAGGTGAAAAACCGTTTTTT. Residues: CASSLARLGQGARGEKPFF.